The T cell receptor (beta chain) under discussion was sequenced for a study of T cells in Graves' hyperthyroidism and ophthalmopathy (dated by TCRdb to about 2019). In the study overall: Peripheral blood was sampled at the time of initial diagnosis, prior to any treatment. To identify distinguishing TCR V-J signatures, a discovery cohort of some 100 patients was used, comprising 43 with Graves' ophthalmopathy and 57 with stable Graves' hyperthyroidism. Prospective prediction of ophthalmopathy was tested in an independent validation cohort consisting of fewer than 20 hyperthyroidism patients and 17 patients who later progressed to ophthalmopathy. The roughly 100 discovery patients were divided at random into training and test sets in a 7:3 ratio. In about 6 Graves' hyperthyroidism patients, the study also compared T-cell repertoires from thyroid tissue with T-cell repertoires from blood. After sampling, hyperthyroidism patients received methimazole starting at 30 mg daily, and ophthalmopathy patients received high-dose intravenous methylprednisolone. According to the paper, TCR Vbeta CDR3 sequencing was carried out on 135 peripheral blood samples, which came from more than 40 ophthalmopathy, 70 to 80 hyperthyroidism and about 17 progressor patients.

From the cysteine through the phenylalanine, the CDR3 covers 17 amino acids. Only the CDR3 part of the read is kept: 51 bases, read in frame from the first base. CDR1 and CDR2 are drawn from the germline V gene: MGHDK, SYGVNS. V lost 6 bases and J lost 1 base; the stretch between them is 19 bases long. TCR beta CDR3 regions were amplified from RNA transcripts. The first round of RT-PCR for the TCR CDR3 was performed with the HTBI primer set and the Qiagen OneStep RT-PCR kit. Libraries were constructed in a second round of multiplex PCR, after which size selection and purification were carried out. The libraries were sequenced on an Illumina HiSeq2000 using paired-end 100 bp reads. The original pipeline was this. Raw data were processed with SOAPnuke, discarding reads with adapters, uncalled bases, mean Phred below 15, or no exact constant-primer or identifier match. High-quality paired reads were merged with COPE v1.2.5, and unique nucleotide sequences were defined as clonotypes. MiTCR v1.1 was used to align clonotypes to the IMGT TRBV, TRBD and TRBJ reference segments. Only V-J combinations with frequency above 0.0001, covering 99.2% of repertoires, were analysed. A TCS score was defined as the ratio between F50 (clonal expansion) and ExV (chaos), using BLOSUM62-based TCRdist between CDR3 peptides within each V-J. Welch's t-statistics and random forest reduced around 520 V-J features to under 15, which were used in a naive Bayes classifier (R e1071). TCRdb trimmed the raw reads at Q25, called clones with MiXCR and kept productive beta chains. Rows matching on CDR3 protein sequence are summarized as one entry with the most common DNA and genes. Here the V and J calls rest on TCRdb's processing, not on the authors' analysis. The sample has about 380,000 distinct CDR3 sequences on record, roughly 14% of them singletons. The ten biggest clones cover approximately 10% of the sample.

Concerning this clonotype itself: Which antigen it targets is not known. Qualities for individual bases were not recorded, and no much larger clone is one base off.

General study outcomes and caveats: Blood samples also contained most of the expanded thyroid clonotypes (frequency above 0.001), which suggests that blood repertoires may reflect thyroid immune responses. A 13 V-J signature model separated ophthalmopathy from stable hyperthyroidism, with approximately 87% sensitivity and roughly 84% specificity in cross-validation and 80%/75% in testing. During validation, the model predicted progression to ophthalmopathy a median of around 6 months ahead of onset, with 60% to 71% sensitivity and under 85% specificity. Sample size was not statistically predetermined, and investigators were not blinded to group allocation.

A patient counted as having stable Graves' hyperthyroidism if no progression to ophthalmopathy occurred over 18 months of follow-up. Hyperthyroidism patients were newly diagnosed, had a disease duration of under 2 months, and were aged 18 to 65 years. Any patient with an uncontrolled infection, another autoimmune disease, pregnancy or lactation was excluded. Clinical symptoms, serum thyroxine and TRAb, thyroid ultrasound, and orbital computed tomography formed the basis for the diagnoses. PBMCs were isolated from about 9 ml of fresh peripheral blood by Ficoll-Paque density gradient centrifugation. Total RNA was extracted using Trizol reagent, and RNA quality was assessed on an Agilent 2100 Bioanalyzer.

The receptor's source is a woman aged 55-70 years with Graves' hyperthyroidism. Sequenced: blood. The V gene is TRBV25-1 and the J gene is TRBJ1-5, and perhaps TRBD1 as D gene, on 5 matching bases. The CDR3 in this case is CASRLREGPLSNQPQHF. The nucleotide sequence reads as follows: TGTGCCAGCAGGCTCAGGGAAGGGCCCTTGAGCAATCAGCCCCAGCATTTT.